A selection of T cell receptor beta chains follows, all from one sample in a study of blood T cell repertoires in COVID-19. Profiling relied on immunoSEQ multiplex PCR, and the TCRdb table lists in-frame clones only, not all of them. The profile shows more than 45,000 clones, around 90% of them singletons. The sample consisted of peripheral blood. These receptors were collected from a woman of 80 years or more with COVID-19, enrolled during active disease. CDR3s include the opening cysteine and the closing phenylalanine or tryptophan. D genes are given only for firm matches. Size is omitted from some rows. Given values are once, few, many or a class for expanded clones.

size	D	V	J	DNA	CDR3
NA	TRBD1	TRBV11-2	TRBJ1-3	TGTGCCAGCAGCTCGGGACAGACCCCTGGAAACACCATATATTTT	CASSSGQTPGNTIYF
NA	NA	TRBV25-1	TRBJ1-1	TGTGCCAGCAGTGAGGGGGCGCGAACTGAAGCTTTCTTT	CASSEGARTEAFF
NA	NA	TRBV7-3	TRBJ2-3	TGTGCCAGCAGCTCCACAGGGTTCGCAGATACGCAGTATTTT	CASSSTGFADTQYF
many	NA	TRBV19	TRBJ1-4	TGTGCCAGTAGTATCCAACAGGGTAATGAAAAACTGTTTTTT	CASSIQQGNEKLFF
NA	TRBD1	TRBV10-2	TRBJ2-1	TGCGCCGCAGGGGGCGCATCCTACAATGAGCAGTTCTTC	CAAGGASYNEQFF
few	TRBD2	TRBV3-1/TRBV3-2	TRBJ2-5	TGTGCCAGCAGCCAAGTGAAAATTTTCGCGGGGGAAGAGACCCAGTACTTC	CASSQVKIFAGEETQYF
NA	NA	TRBV5-4	TRBJ2-2	TGTGCCAGCAGCAAGGACTATCCCGGGGAGCTGTTTTTT	CASSKDYPGELFF
NA	NA	TRBV25-1	TRBJ2-1	TGTGCCAGCACCAAAAGAGACAGTGAGCAGTTCTTC	CASTKRDSEQFF
NA	NA	TRBV9	TRBJ1-2	TGTGCCAGCACCTGGGGCGGGGGGTATGGCTACACCTTC	CASTWGGGYGYTF
NA	NA	TRBV6-1	TRBJ1-6	TGTGCCAGCAGTGAAGCGCGAAGTCCGACCCAGGCACCCCTCCACTTT	CASSEARSPTQAPLHF
NA	NA	TRBV3-1/TRBV3-2	TRBJ1-4	TGTGCCAGCAGCCAGTACGGGGAAAAACTGTTTTTT	CASSQYGEKLFF
NA	NA	TRBV2	TRBJ2-6	TGTGCCAGCAGTGAAGTAGGCAGGATGGGGGCCAACGTCCTGACTTTC	CASSEVGRMGANVLTF
NA	NA	TRBV5-6	TRBJ1-6	TGTGCCAGCAGCTCCCGACAGGTCCGAAATTCACCCCTCCACTTT	CASSSRQVRNSPLHF
NA	NA	TRBV9	TRBJ1-4	TGTGCCAGCAGCGGGATTGGGGGGACTAATGAAAAACTGTTTTTT	CASSGIGGTNEKLFF
NA	NA	TRBV12-3/TRBV12-4	TRBJ2-1	TGTGCCAGCAGTTTTTCCGGGAATGAGCAGTTCTTC	CASSFSGNEQFF
NA	NA	TRBV7-9	TRBJ2-7	TGTGCCAGCAGCGCAGGGGACATTAGCTCCTACGAGCAGTACTTC	CASSAGDISSYEQYF
NA	NA	TRBV3-1/TRBV3-2	TRBJ1-5	TGTGCCAGCAGCCCCACGAACGGTAATCAGCCCCAGCATTTT	CASSPTNGNQPQHF
NA	TRBD1	TRBV5-4	TRBJ1-6	TGTGCCAGCAGCGGACAGGGTTCACAGAAGCATAATTCACCCCTCCACTTT	CASSGQGSQKHNSPLHF
NA	TRBD2	TRBV7-7	TRBJ2-2	TGTGGAGTAGCGGGGAAGGTCGGGGAGCTGTTTTTT	CGVAGKVGELFF
NA	NA	TRBV7-6	TRBJ1-6	TGTGCCAGCAGCCGTGGTGCCGGGTTTGATTCACCCCTCCACTTT	CASSRGAGFDSPLHF
NA	TRBD1	TRBV19	TRBJ2-2	TGTGCCAGTAGTGGACAGGGATATACCGGGGAGCTGTTTTTT	CASSGQGYTGELFF
NA	TRBD1	TRBV9	TRBJ1-6	TGTGCCAGCAGCCCCCACGGGACAGGGGGTTCACCCCTCCACTTT	CASSPHGTGGSPLHF
NA	NA	TRBV7-9	TRBJ1-6	TGTGCCAGCAGCTTAGATGGGGCCTCACCCCTCCACTTT	CASSLDGASPLHF
NA	NA	TRBV19	TRBJ2-3	TGTGCCAGTAGTGGACAGAACACAGATACGCAGTATTTT	CASSGQNTDTQYF
NA	TRBD1	TRBV2	TRBJ1-5	TGTGCCAGCAGCAAAATGGGACAGGGGGTCCATCAGCCCCAGCATTTT	CASSKMGQGVHQPQHF
NA	NA	TRBV10-3	TRBJ2-3	TGTGCCATCAGATTTACCGGCCAAAAAGGGGCAGATACGCAGTATTTT	CAIRFTGQKGADTQYF
NA	NA	TRBV7-2	TRBJ2-3	TGTGCCAGCAGCTTAGGGCTAGTCACAGATACGCAGTATTTT	CASSLGLVTDTQYF
NA	TRBD1	TRBV30	TRBJ1-2	TGTGCCTGGAGTGTACGAGGACAGGGGGCCTTAGGTGGCTACACCTTC	CAWSVRGQGALGGYTF
NA	TRBD2	TRBV3-1/TRBV3-2	TRBJ2-3	TGTGCCAGCAGCCAAGAGACTAGCGGATTTAGCACAGATACGCAGTATTTT	CASSQETSGFSTDTQYF